A single count supports the clone carrying this T cell receptor beta chain. The data originate from a study of blood T cell repertoires in COVID-19. At the level of the study: PBMCs, B-cell-depleted T cells, or T cells were the source of the cDNA or gDNA that made up the material.

CDR3 size: 9 residues. Per the original data handling: Amplification with reference gene primers provided the estimates of nucleated cell counts. Some clones are missing from TCRdb's copy, which holds only in-frame ones; the method was immunoSEQ multiplex PCR. V, J and clone size were drawn from that table, and D and trimming were deduced from the DNA. The sample consists of hundreds of thousands of clones, around 89% of them appearing once. Donors were grouped by their self-reported clinical history. Before being deemed recovered, Cohort 3 donors had two negative PCRs, clearance, or symptom resolution.

This TCR derives from a middle-aged woman who had recovered from COVID-19. What was sequenced was PBMCs or T cells enriched from blood (not recorded which). This chain uses TRBV1 with TRBJ2-7; the table's D call, TRBD1, has no DNA check behind it. TRBV1 is given as a pseudogene. The CDR3 bases are TGCACCAGCGGGGGGACAGGGTGGTTC. Its translation: CTSGGTGWF.